Sequencing of this TCR beta chain was carried out in a study of T cells expressing NK-cell markers. Study background: HCMV serostatus: most of the eight sequenced donors positive, one negative. Study-wide findings and caveats: Among CD8+ T cells from six donors, dominant NKG2C+ clonotypes accounted for roughly 1.0-7.0%.

This CDR3 has 17 residues. Germline CDR1 reads ENHRY; CDR2 reads SYGVKD. 5'RACE template switching with UMIs generated TCR beta cDNA. Using the 5' RACE reads, TCRdb records one entry per CDR3 protein without DNA. The sample features 550,000 to 600,000 distinct CDR3 sequences, with around 3.3% in its top ten. About this clonotype: The antigen is undetermined.

The source of this sequence is a man aged 18-30 years in good health. The chain links TRBV10-3 to TRBJ2-1; the D call of TRBD2 rests on TCRdb alone, since no DNA is present to check it. What was sequenced was blood T cells: a sorted CD56 or NKG2C T cell subset, CD4+ or CD8+ T cells, or bulk PBMC T cells (not recorded which). The CDR3 sequence: CAISEYSGGSSYNEQFF.